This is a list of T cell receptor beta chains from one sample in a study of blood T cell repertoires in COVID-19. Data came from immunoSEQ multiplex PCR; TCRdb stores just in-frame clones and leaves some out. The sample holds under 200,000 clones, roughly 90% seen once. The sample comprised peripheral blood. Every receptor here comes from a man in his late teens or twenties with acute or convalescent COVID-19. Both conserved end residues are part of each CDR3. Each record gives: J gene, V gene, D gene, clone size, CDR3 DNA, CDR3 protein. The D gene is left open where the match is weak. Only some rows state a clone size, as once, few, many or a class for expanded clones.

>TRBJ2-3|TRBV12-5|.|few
TGTGCTAGTCGTCCTGGGGCACAAATCACAGATACGCAGTATTTT
CASRPGAQITDTQYF
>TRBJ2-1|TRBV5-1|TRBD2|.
TGCGCCAGCAGCTTGGCGACCGGACTAGCGGGAGATATATACAATGAGCAGTTCTTC
CASSLATGLAGDIYNEQFF
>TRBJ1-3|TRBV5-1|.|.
TGCGCCAGCAGCTTGGAAGGGGGGGCTTTTGGAAACACCATATATTTT
CASSLEGGAFGNTIYF
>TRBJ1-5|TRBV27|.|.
TGTGCCAGCAGTTTGTCTTGGGAGGGCAATCAGCCCCAGCATTTT
CASSLSWEGNQPQHF
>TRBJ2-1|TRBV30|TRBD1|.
TGTGCCTGGAGCCTTGGCAGGGGGCTTGGGAATGAGCAGTTCTTC
CAWSLGRGLGNEQFF
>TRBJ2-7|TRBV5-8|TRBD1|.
TGTGCCAGCAGCTTGGAGAGACAGGGAAGATTAAAGTCCTACGAGCAGTACTTC
CASSLERQGRLKSYEQYF
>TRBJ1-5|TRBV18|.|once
TGTGCCAGCTCACCGATAAGAGATCAGCCCCAGCATTTT
CASSPIRDQPQHF
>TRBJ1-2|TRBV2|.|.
TGTGCCAGCAGTGATGAAGGGGGTCCCCCTCTTAACTATGGCTACACCTTC
CASSDEGGPPLNYGYTF
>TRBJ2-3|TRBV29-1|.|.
TGCAGCGTTGAAGTGGGCGGTTCCCGGGGAGATACGCAGTATTTT
CSVEVGGSRGDTQYF
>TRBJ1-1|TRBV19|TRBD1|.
TGTGCCAGTACTGATACAGGGGCTAGGGCCATGAACACTGAAGCTTTCTTT
CASTDTGARAMNTEAFF
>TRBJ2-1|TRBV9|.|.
TGTGCCAGCAGCCTAGGGTCCGGGAGAAATTACAATGAGCAGTTCTTC
CASSLGSGRNYNEQFF
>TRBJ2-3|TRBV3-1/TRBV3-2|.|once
TGTGCCAGCAGCCGCAGAAGGAGGGGAGATACGCAGTATTTT
CASSRRRRGDTQYF
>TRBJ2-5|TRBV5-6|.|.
TGTGCCAGCAGCTCGATACAGGGTCCAGAGACCCAGTACTTC
CASSSIQGPETQYF
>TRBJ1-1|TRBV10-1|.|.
TGCGCCAGCAGTGAGGGCAGGGTTAAAAGGAACACTGAAGCTTTCTTT
CASSEGRVKRNTEAFF
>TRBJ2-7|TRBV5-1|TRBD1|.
TGCGCCAGCAGCCGGGGGATTAGGACAGGGACCACCTACGAGCAGTACTTC
CASSRGIRTGTTYEQYF
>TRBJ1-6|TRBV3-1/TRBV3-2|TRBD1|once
TGTGCCAGCAGCCAAGTGGCGGGACAGGGGAATTCACCCCTCCACTTT
CASSQVAGQGNSPLHF
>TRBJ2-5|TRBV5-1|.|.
TGCGCCAGCAGCTTGGAGGCAGGGGAGGGCTGGGAGACCCAGTACTTC
CASSLEAGEGWETQYF
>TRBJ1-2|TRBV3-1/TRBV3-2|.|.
TGTGCCAGCAGCCAATCCCAGGATTTTAACTATGGCTACACCTTC
CASSQSQDFNYGYTF
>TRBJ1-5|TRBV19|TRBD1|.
TGTGCCAGTAGTGCCCCGGACAGGGCAAGGGGTCAGCCCCAGCATTTT
CASSAPDRARGQPQHF
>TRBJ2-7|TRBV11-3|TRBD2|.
TGTGCCAGCAGCCGGACGGGAGGCTACGAGCAGTACTTC
CASSRTGGYEQYF
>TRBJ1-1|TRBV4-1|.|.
TGCGCCACCACTCAACCGGGTAACACTGAAGCTTTCTTT
CATTQPGNTEAFF
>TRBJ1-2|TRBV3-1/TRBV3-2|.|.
TGTGCCAGCAGCCCTCGGGCGCTAGCCTCCAGGAGGGGCTACACCTTC
CASSPRALASRRGYTF
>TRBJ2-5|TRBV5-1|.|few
TGCGCCAGCAGCGTAAAAGAGACCCAGTACTTC
CASSVKETQYF
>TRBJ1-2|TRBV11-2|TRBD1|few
TGTGCCAGCAGCTCGCTAGGACAGGGGGCTAACTATGGCTACACCTTC
CASSSLGQGANYGYTF
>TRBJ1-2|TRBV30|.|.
TGTGCCTGGGCGCCCTTTACTAGGGGGTATGGCTACACCTTC
CAWAPFTRGYGYTF
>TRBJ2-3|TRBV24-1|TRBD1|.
TGTGCCACCAGTGACCCGGGACAGGGGGCCGCAGATACGCAGTATTTT
CATSDPGQGAADTQYF
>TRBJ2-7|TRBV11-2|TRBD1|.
TGTGCCAGCAGCTCGGACAGGGGGCTCGACGAGCAGTACTTC
CASSSDRGLDEQYF
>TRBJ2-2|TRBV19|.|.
TGTGCCAGTACCCTAGAGAGGGCAGGGGCAGTCACCGGGGAGCTGTTTTTT
CASTLERAGAVTGELFF
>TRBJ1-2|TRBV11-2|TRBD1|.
TGTGCCAGCAGCGCTGGACAGGCGGGAAAAAACTATGGCTACACCTTC
CASSAGQAGKNYGYTF
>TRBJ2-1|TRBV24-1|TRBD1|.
TGTGCCACCAGTGACTCGGGACAGGGATACAATGAGCAGTTCTTC
CATSDSGQGYNEQFF
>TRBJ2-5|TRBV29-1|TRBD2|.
TGCAGCGTGCCCCGGGGGGGGCGAGAGACCCAGTACTTC
CSVPRGGRETQYF
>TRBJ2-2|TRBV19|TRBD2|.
TGTGCCAGTAAGGAGTCCCGGGGACTAGCAGCCACCGGGGAGCTGTTTTTT
CASKESRGLAATGELFF
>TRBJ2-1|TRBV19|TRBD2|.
TGTGCCAGTAGTAGACTAGCGGAAAACAATGAGCAGTTCTTC
CASSRLAENNEQFF
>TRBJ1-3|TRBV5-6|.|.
TGTGCCAGCAGCTTGGCGGGTCTAGGAGGAAACACCATATATTTT
CASSLAGLGGNTIYF
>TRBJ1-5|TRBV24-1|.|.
TGTGCCACCAGTCGGACAGATAGCAATCAGCCCCAGCATTTT
CATSRTDSNQPQHF
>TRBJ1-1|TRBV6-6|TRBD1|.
TGTGCCAGCAGTCACCCGGGACAGGGGGCGGTTGAAGCTTTCTTT
CASSHPGQGAVEAFF
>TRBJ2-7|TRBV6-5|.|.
TGTGCCAGCAGTCAGGGTAGCTCCTACGAGCAGTACTTC
CASSQGSSYEQYF
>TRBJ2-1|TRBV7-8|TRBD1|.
TGTGCCAGCAGCCGTCGACAGGGCGACTACTTGGTCAATGAGCAGTTCTTC
CASSRRQGDYLVNEQFF
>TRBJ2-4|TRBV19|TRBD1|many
TGTGCCAGTAGTACGAAACCGGGACAGGGGGCTAAAAACATTCAGTACTTC
CASSTKPGQGAKNIQYF
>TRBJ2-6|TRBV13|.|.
TGTGCCAGCAGCCGCCGTAGCTCTGGGGCCAACGTCCTGACTTTC
CASSRRSSGANVLTF
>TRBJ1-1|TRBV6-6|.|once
TGTGCCAGCAGGCCCTCCGGGGGGAACACTGAAGCTTTCTTT
CASRPSGGNTEAFF
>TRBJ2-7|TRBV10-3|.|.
TGTGCCTCCACAGGGAGGGAGTCGGACGAGCAGTACTTC
CASTGRESDEQYF
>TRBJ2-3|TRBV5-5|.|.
TGTGCCAGCAGCTTGGACGGGGATACGCAGTATTTT
CASSLDGDTQYF
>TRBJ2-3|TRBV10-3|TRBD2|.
TGTGCCATCAGTGAGTCACGACTAGCGGGGGGGCCCACAGATACGCAGTATTTT
CAISESRLAGGPTDTQYF
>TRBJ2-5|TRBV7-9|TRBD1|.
TGTGCCAGCAGCATACTACAGGGGGAGACCCAGTACTTC
CASSILQGETQYF
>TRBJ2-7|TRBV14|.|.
TGTGCCAGCAGCCCTGGGCCCGTCGACGGGCAGTACTTC
CASSPGPVDGQYF
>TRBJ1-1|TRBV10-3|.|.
TGTGCCATCAGTGATGACAACCCCAGGGCTGAAGCTTTCTTT
CAISDDNPRAEAFF
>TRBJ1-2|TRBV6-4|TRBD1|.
TGTGCCAGCAGGGGGACAGGGGGCAGTACGGACTATGGCTACACCTTC
CASRGTGGSTDYGYTF